The T cell receptor beta chain under discussion was sequenced for a study of technical replicates of blood from a few donors. In germline, CDR1 is SGHRS, CDR2 YFSETQ. With 3 bases removed from V and 5 bases from J, the gap between germline ends came to 14 bases. CDR3 length equals 14 residues. Data came from immunoSEQ multiplex PCR; TCRdb stores just in-frame clones and leaves some out. This table holds around 50,000 clones, 92% found once. The sample taken for sequencing was PBMCs. The clonotype comes from a human donor in good health. Some clones in this sample may be carry-over from other donors' samples. The gene calls are TRBV5-1 and TRBJ1-1; D may be TRBD1 (6 bases). In nucleotides, the CDR3 is TGCGCCAGCAGCTCACAGGGTAGGGAGACTGAAGCTTTCTTT. Protein product: CASSSQGRETEAFF.